The TCR beta chain described here comes from a study of blood T cells in healthy people across ages. Trimming shortened V by 1 base and J by 5 bases, and 14 bases separated the two germline ends. Germline-derived CDR1 and CDR2 are LGHNA and YSLEER. The CDR3 runs to 15 residues. Primers used in a second PCR of roughly 7 to 12 cycles were a sample-barcoded 5' primer and a J-beta primer mix. A single record per CDR3 protein comes from TCRdb applying MiXCR to the 5' RACE reads. The sample records just under 900,000 distinct CDR3 sequences, 29% being singletons. The sample holds many counts of this clonotype.

This receptor was taken from a woman aged 80 or older in good health. Material for sequencing was blood. The rearrangement uses TRBV4-3 and TRBJ2-5, with a weak D call TRBD2 (6 bases). Here the CDR3 DNA reads TGCGCCAGCAGCCAAGTGGGGGACTTCGCGGAGACCCAGTACTTC. It is translated as CASSQVGDFAETQYF.